The clone carrying this T cell receptor (beta chain) was recorded only once. As yet, its antigen is unknown. These data originate in a study of Graves' ophthalmopathy and Graves' hyperthyroidism. General observations from the study: It was with roughly 71% sensitivity and approximately 75% specificity that the model predicted ophthalmopathy progression.

J gave up 8 bases and V 6 bases, and 12 bases lay outside the gene matches. The CDR3 runs to 15 residues. Ophthalmopathy was moderately-to-severely active, CAS at least 3, NOSPECS at least 4, lasting under 3 months. Patients were left out if they had other autoimmune diseases, uncontrolled infections, pregnancy or lactation. The authors isolated PBMCs from 10 ml of fresh peripheral blood. RNA transcripts were the source from which TCR beta CDR3 regions were amplified. In the first round, RT-PCR was carried out with HTBI primers, and a multiplex PCR formed the second round. TCRdb re-called the multiplex PCR reads with MiXCR, one entry per CDR3 protein. Of roughly 400,000 distinct CDR3 sequences listed, 15% to 20% were seen once; the top ten hold about 1.4%.

The clonotype originates from a woman aged 18-29 years with Graves' ophthalmopathy. Material for sequencing was peripheral blood. The chain uses TRBV12-3 or TRBV12-4 and TRBJ1-2, with 10 bases fitting TRBD1. In DNA, the CDR3 is TGTGCCAGCAGCTTTTCTCAGGGACAGGGGTACGGCTACACCTTC. It codes for CASSFSQGQGYGYTF.